This T cell receptor (beta chain) was identified in a study of immune evolution from preneoplasia to lung adenocarcinoma (dated by TCRdb to about 2021). Some background on the complete study: HLA loss of heterozygosity was found in approximately 7% of AIS, approximately 14% of MIA and about 32% of ADC lesions, and in no AAH lesions. Immune contexture across lung adenocarcinoma precursors and invasive adenocarcinoma was profiled using immune gene expression, TCR sequencing and multiplex immunofluorescence. Resected precursor lesions (AAH, AIS, MIA) and invasive adenocarcinomas were each compared against paired morphologically normal lung tissue. The sample size depended on which specimens were available, not on a prior power calculation. The immune data were integrated with whole exome sequencing and methylation data from the same cohort of nodules. The overall cohort was made up of 53 patients with pulmonary nodules who had surgical resection. The TCR sequencing data were obtained from 45 to 55 patients. According to the study, about a hundred samples went through TCR sequencing. Class I HLA alleles were inferred from exome data with POLYSOLVER, and allele-specific HLA loss was detected with LOHHLA. Summary of the overall study and its limitations: Because every patient came from Japan and China, how well the results apply to Western populations was uncertain. Clonality was highest in normal lung, while later-stage lesions appeared to have lower clonality but higher T cell density and diversity. Normal lung had the highest top T cell clone frequencies, which appeared to decline progressively from AAH through AIS, MIA and invasive adenocarcinoma. Compared with EGFR-mutant or double wild-type lesions, KRAS-mutant nodules had the highest T cell clonality. Findings were based on association rather than direct causation; larger cohorts with long-term follow-up and longitudinal biopsies were deemed needed.

This clone appeared a few times. Its antigen is not yet known. Nothing much larger sits one base from this clone, and base qualities are not available. TCR beta CDR3 regions were sequenced from DNA using the immunoSEQ hsTCRbeta Kit. As for the original processing: The ImmunoSEQ Analyzer was used to analyse the TCR sequencing data. T cell clonality was calculated on productive rearrangements as 1 minus Pielou's evenness. T cell diversity was measured with the inverse Simpson index on productive templates. T cell density was defined as TCR beta template counts normalized to usable DNA, with usable DNA estimated by amplification and sequencing of housekeeping genes. TCR metrics were compared across histologic stages using two-sided Kruskal-Wallis tests. This immuneACCESS table, as held by TCRdb, lists in-frame sequences with V and J called but not all clones. Of the missing ones, under half trace to an unresolved V gene in checked studies; the others have no known cause. Clone size and V and J calls were adopted from that table, with D and trimming inferred from the DNA. Counted in this sample were approximately 7,600 clones; approximately 77% of them appeared once. In total, the top ten clones hold 9.5% to 14% of the sample.

The patients had resection in Japan or China between about 2014 and 2018. Two lung cancer pathologists independently confirmed the histologic diagnosis of each case on H&E slides. Premalignant or tumor cells were enriched for nucleic acid extraction by macro-dissection performed after pathologic assessment. The AllPrep DNA/RNA FFPE Kit was used to isolate DNA from FFPE tissue. The cysteine opens and the phenylalanine closes a CDR3 of 15 amino acids. Just the 45-base CDR3 DNA is kept, in frame starting at base 1. The V and J ends are trimmed by 2 bases and 3 bases, leaving 11 bases between them. CDR1 and CDR2 are read off the germline V gene as LGHNT and FRNRAP.

The clonotype originates from an older donor with lung adenocarcinoma. Some clones in this sample may be carry-over from other donors' samples. Here the chain combines TRBV12-5 and TRBJ2-1; the D assignment is uncertain and may be TRBD1 or TRBD2, with 5 bases supporting each. The sample was FFPE lung adenocarcinoma in situ tissue. The cell subset or site label, read with the paper, signifies: preinvasive adenocarcinoma in situ (AIS). The CDR3 amino acid sequence is: CASGLSRGDYNEQFF. The nucleotide sequence is TGTGCTAGTGGTTTGTCTCGGGGCGACTACAATGAGCAGTTCTTC.